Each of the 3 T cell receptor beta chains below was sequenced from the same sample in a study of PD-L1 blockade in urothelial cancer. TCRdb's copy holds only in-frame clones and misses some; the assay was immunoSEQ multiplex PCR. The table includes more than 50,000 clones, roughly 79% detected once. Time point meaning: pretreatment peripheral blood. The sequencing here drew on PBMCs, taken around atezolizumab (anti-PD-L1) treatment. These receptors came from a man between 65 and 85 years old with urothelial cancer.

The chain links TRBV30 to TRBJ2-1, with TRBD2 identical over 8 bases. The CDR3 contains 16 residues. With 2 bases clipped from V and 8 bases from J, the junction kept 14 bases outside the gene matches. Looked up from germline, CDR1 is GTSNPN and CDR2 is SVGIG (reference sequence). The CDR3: CAWSSFGAGAFDEQFF. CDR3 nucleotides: TGTGCCTGGAGTTCCTTCGGAGCGGGAGCATTCGATGAGCAGTTCTTC.

CDR3 nucleotides: TGCAGCGTTGAAGCCACTAGCGGGAGGGCCTTAGAGACCCAGTACTTC. It encodes CSVEATSGRALETQYF. This chain links TRBV29-1 with TRBJ2-5; the match to TRBD2 covers 13 bases. The CDR3 runs to 16 residues. In germline, CDR1 is SQVTM, CDR2 ANQGSEA. Germline trimming cut 1 base from V and 4 bases from J; bases unmatched to any gene: 6. The whole variable domain, filled in from reference TRBV29-1 and TRBJ2-5, reads SAVISQKPSRDICQRGTSLTIQCQVDSQVTMMFWYRQQPGQSLTLIATANQGSEATYESGFVIDKFPISRPNLTFSTLTVSNMSPEDSSIYLCSVEATSGRALETQYFGPGTRLLVL.

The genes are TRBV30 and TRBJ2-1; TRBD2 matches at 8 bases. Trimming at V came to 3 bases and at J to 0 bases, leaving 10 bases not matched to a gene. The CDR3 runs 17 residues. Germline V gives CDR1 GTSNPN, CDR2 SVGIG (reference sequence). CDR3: CAWRRRGRTRSYNEQFF. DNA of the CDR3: TGTGCCTGGAGGAGGCGCGGGAGGACTCGCTCCTACAATGAGCAGTTCTTC.